The T cell receptor beta chain described here comes from a study of blood T cell repertoires in COVID-19. The table came from immunoSEQ multiplex PCR; TCRdb's copy has only in-frame clones and leaves some out. Among hundreds of thousands of clones listed, around 80% were seen once. The CDR3 extends over 14 amino acids. The trim removed 8 bases at V and 0 bases at J, leaving 3 bases unmatched. Germline CDR1 SNHLY, CDR2 FYNNEI. The J gene is TRBJ2-2, the V gene TRBV2, with 7 positions matching TRBD2. The sample comprised PBMCs or T cells enriched from blood (not recorded which). This receptor was taken from a man aged 30 to 39 with acute COVID-19. In DNA form, the CDR3 reads TGTGCCAGCCTAGCGGCGACGAACACCGGGGAGCTGTTTTTT. Residues: CASLAATNTGELFF. The full variable domain, its missing parts supplied by reference TRBV2 and TRBJ2-2, is EPEVTQTPSHQVTQMGQEVILRCVPISNHLYFYWYRQILGQKVEFLVSFYNNEISEKSEIFDDQFSVERPDGSNFTLKIRSTKLEDSAMYFCASLAATNTGELFFGEGSRLTVL.